These 3 T cell receptor beta chains were sequenced from one sample in a study of blood T cell repertoires in COVID-19. Assay used: immunoSEQ multiplex PCR; TCRdb lists only in-frame clones, some missing. The data show hundreds of thousands of clones, about nine tenths seen once. Sequencing input: peripheral blood. These receptors were taken from a young woman with active or convalescent COVID-19.

The genes are TRBV5-4 and TRBJ1-2; D uncertain. V was shortened by 4 bases and J by 7 bases, with 14 bases between the two germline ends. The germline CDR1 and CDR2 sequences are SGHNT and YYREEE (reference sequence). This CDR3 spans 13 amino acids. CDR3 in DNA: TGTGCCAGCAGCGACACTCGTGGTGGTGGCTACACCTTC. It is translated as CASSDTRGGGYTF.

The J gene is TRBJ2-2, the V gene TRBV2; D is perhaps TRBD1 (6 bases). Trimming shortened V by 5 bases and J by 5 bases, and 9 bases separated the two germline ends. Germline V gene lookup returns CDR1 SNHLY and CDR2 FYNNEI. The CDR3 has 13 residues. CDR3 coding DNA: TGTGCCAGCAGTACCCAGGGGACCGGGGAGCTGTTTTTT. Protein sequence: CASSTQGTGELFF. The complete variable domain, with remaining parts taken from reference TRBV2 and TRBJ2-2, reads EPEVTQTPSHQVTQMGQEVILRCVPISNHLYFYWYRQILGQKVEFLVSFYNNEISEKSEIFDDQFSVERPDGSNFTLKIRSTKLEDSAMYFCASSTQGTGELFFGEGSRLTVL.

This chain uses TRBV6-5 with TRBJ1-5; the match to TRBD1 covers 7 bases. The CDR3 runs to 14 residues. Germline CDR1 reads MNHEY; CDR2 reads SVGAGI. V lost 6 bases to trimming and J lost 7 bases; unmatched junction nucleotides: 9. CDR3 loop: CASRGGGAEQPQHF. The CDR3 region has the DNA TGTGCCAGCAGAGGAGGGGGCGCAGAGCAGCCCCAGCATTTT.